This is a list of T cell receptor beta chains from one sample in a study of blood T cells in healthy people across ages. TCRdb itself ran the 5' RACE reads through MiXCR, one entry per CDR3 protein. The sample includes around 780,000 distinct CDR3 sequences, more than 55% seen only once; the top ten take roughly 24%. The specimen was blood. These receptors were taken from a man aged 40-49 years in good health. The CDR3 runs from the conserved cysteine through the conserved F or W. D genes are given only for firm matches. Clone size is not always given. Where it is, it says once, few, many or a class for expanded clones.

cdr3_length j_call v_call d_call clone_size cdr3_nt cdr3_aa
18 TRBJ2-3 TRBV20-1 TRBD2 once TGCAGTGCTAGAGATGAGGTAGCGGGACACCTTAGCACAGATACGCAGTATTTT CSARDEVAGHLSTDTQYF
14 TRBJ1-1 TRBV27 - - TGTGCCAGCAGCCCTATTGGGGGACGCTCTGAAGCTTTCTTT CASSPIGGRSEAFF
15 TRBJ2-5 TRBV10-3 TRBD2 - TGTGCCATCAGTGAGGCCGGGACTAGCTCGTTTGAGCAGTACTTC CAISEAGTSSFEQYF
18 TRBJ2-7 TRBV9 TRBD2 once TGTGCCAGCAGCGTAACTAGCGGGGCAAGACTAAACCCGGGCGAGCAGTACTTC CASSVTSGARLNPGEQYF
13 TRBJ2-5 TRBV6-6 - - TGTGCCAGCAGTGGGCAGTCCGAGGAGACCCAGTACTTC CASSGQSEETQYF
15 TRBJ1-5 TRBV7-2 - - TGTGCCAGCAGCTTAGTGAGGACAACCAATCAGCCCCAGCATTTT CASSLVRTTNQPQHF
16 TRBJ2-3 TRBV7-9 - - TGTGCCAGCAGCCCTAAACAGGGAACAACCACAGATACGCAGTATTTT CASSPKQGTTTDTQYF
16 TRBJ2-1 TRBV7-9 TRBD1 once TGTGCCAGCAGCCCTCGACAGGGAGTTGCGGCGAAGGCGCAGTTCTTC CASSPRQGVAAKAQFF
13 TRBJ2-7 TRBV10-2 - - TGCGCCAGCAAATCCTCCCTAGGTTACGAGCAGTACTTC CASKSSLGYEQYF
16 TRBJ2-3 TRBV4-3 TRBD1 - TGCGCCAGCAGCCAAGGGGGACAGGGGGTCACAGATACGCAGTATTTT CASSQGGQGVTDTQYF